This T cell receptor (beta chain) was sequenced during a study of graft-versus-host responses after intestinal transplantation. About the research overall: The transplants performed in recipients were multivisceral, liver-intestinal, or isolated intestinal. Every one of the recipients received anti-thymocyte globulin induction and afterwards took tacrolimus and steroids for roughly three years. General study findings and limits: Where graft-donor T cell macrochimerism was present, patients had high graft-versus-host to host-versus-graft clonal ratios in allografts. Association was observed between peak circulating GvH clone levels and early post-transplant HvG declines.

With respect to this clone: Its antigen is currently unknown.

Profiling relied on immunoSEQ multiplex PCR, and the TCRdb table lists in-frame clones only, not all of them. The sample includes about 19,000 clones, approximately 70% seen only once; the top ten take approximately 8%. Germline assignment: CDR1 ENHRY and CDR2 SYGVKD. This CDR3 has 15 residues. The V end lost 11 bases, the J end lost 0 bases, and 17 bases lay between the germline ends. Tissue processing of the graft released intraepithelial and lamina propria lymphocytes from it. This receptor was identified in a human patient who received an intestinal transplant, so some T cells may come from the graft donor. V usage is TRBV10-3 and J usage is TRBJ2-1, with D possibly TRBD1 on 6 matching bases. Sequencing used ileum tissue, obtained 20 days after intestinal transplant. Here the CDR3 reads CASQGTGSSYNEQFF. In nucleotides, the CDR3 is TGTGCCTCGCAGGGCACAGGGTCCTCCTACAATGAGCAGTTCTTC.